The 23 T cell receptor beta chains below come from one sample, sequenced in a study of post-analysis software for immune sequencing data. Overall study results and limits: Compared with controls, patients had more of five TRBV segments, including TRBV5-6, TRBV5-1 and TRBV20-1.

The library was made from cDNA and included unique molecular identifiers. TCRdb re-called the PCR reads through MiXCR, storing one row per CDR3 protein. Of 250,000 to 300,000 distinct CDR3 sequences detected, roughly a third appear once; the ten largest clones hold approximately 4.6%. Antigens for these TCRs are unknown. Sequenced material: blood. All receptors derive from a girl under 18 with multiple sclerosis.

The sample holds a few counts of this clonotype. The genes are TRBV7-9 and TRBJ1-1; 8 bases are a match to TRBD1. Germline trimming cut 2 bases from V and 5 bases from J; bases unmatched to any gene: 16. The CDR3 covers 18 residues. Germline CDR1 and CDR2: SEHNR and FQNEAQ (reference sequence). CDR3 nucleotide sequence: TGTGCCAGCAGCTTATTATTAGGCAGGGGGCGAAGGGAAACTGAAGCTTTCTTT. This codes for CASSLLLGRGRRETEAFF.

Ten or more counts support this clonotype. CDR3 nucleotide sequence: TGTGCCACCAGTGATCCAGGGGCTTACAATGAGCAGTTCTTC. Translating gives CATSDPGAYNEQFF. The chain recombines TRBV24-1 with TRBJ2-1; D may be TRBD1 (6 bases). CDR1 and CDR2 (germline): KGHDR, SFDVKD. Trimming stripped 3 bases from V and 4 bases from J, with 9 bases between. The CDR3 extends over 14 amino acids.

This clonotype was counted ten times or more. The V gene is TRBV27, the J gene TRBJ2-1, with TRBD2 identical over 7 bases. Germline trimming cut 1 base from V and 7 bases from J; bases unmatched to any gene: 7. In germline, CDR1 is MNHEY, CDR2 SMNVEV (reference sequence). The CDR3 spans 15 residues. In nucleotides, the CDR3 is TGTGCCAGCAGTTTATATGGGGGGGTGGGGAATGAGCAGTTCTTC. Protein product: CASSLYGGVGNEQFF.

This clonotype has a count of ten or more. V and J are TRBV9 and TRBJ2-1, with D perhaps TRBD1 (6 bases). The CDR3 has 15 residues. Trimming left V 4 bases short and J 7 bases short, with 18 bases between. Germline CDR1 SGDLS, CDR2 YYNGEE. The DNA for the CDR3 is TGTGCCAGCAGCCCAGATTACAGGGTGAGGAATGAGCAGTTCTTC. Its translation is CASSPDYRVRNEQFF.

The chain couples TRBV7-9 to TRBJ1-1, with a possible D match to TRBD1 (5 bases). Germline V CDR1 and CDR2: SEHNR, FQNEAQ (reference sequence). The CDR3 loop spans 13 amino acids. Deletions cut 5 bases from V and 11 bases from J, with 18 bases between. In DNA form, the CDR3 reads TGTGCCAGCAGCCCAAGATCCGGGACGCATGCTTTCTTT. Translated, it gives CASSPRSGTHAFF. The full variable domain, completed using reference TRBV7-9 and TRBJ1-1, is DTGVSQNPRHKITKRGQNVTFRCDPISEHNRLYWYRQTLGQGPEFLTYFQNEAQLEKSRLLSDRFSAERPKGSFSTLEIQRTEQGDSAMYLCASSPRSGTHAFFGQGTRLTVV.

The chain recombines TRBV5-6 with TRBJ2-7, with D tentatively TRBD1 (6 bases). Gene TRBJ2-5 matches the end of the DNA better, so the J call may be wrong. Germline lookup yields CDR1 SGHDT and CDR2 YYEEEE. The CDR3 totals 16 residues. CDR3 coding DNA: TGTGCCAGCAGCGCTAAGTCAGGGGCCTTCCGAGAGACCCAGTACTTC. It is translated as CASSAKSGAFRETQYF.

This clonotype was counted ten times or more. This chain connects TRBV5-1 to TRBJ2-1; 10 nucleotides match TRBD2. Germline CDR1 is SGHRS and CDR2 is YFSETQ. Losses at the gene ends were 1 base for V and 7 bases for J; bases not matched to a gene: 8. The CDR3 is made up of 16 amino acids. The CDR3 sequence: CASSLSSGGAWNEQFF. CDR3 in DNA: TGCGCCAGCAGCTTGTCCAGCGGGGGGGCTTGGAATGAGCAGTTCTTC.

The rearrangement joins TRBV29-1 to TRBJ2-7; D tentatively reads TRBD1 or TRBD2 (5 bases each). The J call is uncertain, as TRBJ2-5 better fits the DNA end. Germline V gene data show CDR1 as SQVTM and CDR2 as ANQGSEA. The CDR3 runs to 13 residues. The CDR3 DNA follows: TGCAGCGTAGCGACAGTGAGCGGAGAGACCCAGTACTTC. Residues: CSVATVSGETQYF.

This clonotype was seen ten or more times. The rearrangement links TRBV5-1 to TRBJ1-1; TRBD1 is a possible D gene (5 bases). V was clipped by 1 base and J by 5 bases, with 12 bases between them. The germline CDR1 and CDR2 sequences are SGHRS and YFSETQ. The CDR3 has 14 residues. Here the CDR3 reads CASSLSGGETEAFF. The CDR3 nucleotides are TGCGCCAGCAGCTTGAGTGGGGGAGAGACTGAAGCTTTCTTT.

Details on this clonotype: A much larger clone lies a single base off, so this may be a read error. V gene TRBV5-1 combines with J gene TRBJ2-3; D not resolved. Trimming cost V 3 bases and J 2 bases, with 13 bases left between them. This CDR3 is 15 amino acids long. From germline, CDR1 is SGHRS and CDR2 YFSETQ. DNA of the CDR3: TGCGCCAGCAGCTGGATACACGCCCCCACAGATACGCAGTATTTT. It yields the protein CASSWIHAPTDTQYF.

The chain employs TRBV24-1 and TRBJ2-7; 8 bases match TRBD1. The better agreement between TRBJ2-5 and the DNA end casts doubt on the J call. This CDR3 has 15 amino acids. In germline, CDR1 is KGHDR, CDR2 SFDVKD. This CDR3 is CATSDPGGAGETQYF. The CDR3 DNA sequence: TGTGCCACCAGTGACCCAGGGGGCGCAGGCGAGACCCAGTACTTC.

At least ten counts were recorded for this clonotype. The chain uses TRBV29-1 and TRBJ1-2; 8 bases are a match to TRBD1. V gave up 4 bases and J gave up 1 base; unmatched junction bases: 2. There are 13 residues in the CDR3. Germline loops: CDR1 SQVTM, CDR2 ANQGSEA. The CDR3 DNA is TGCAGCGTTGGGGACAGGCTTAACTATGGCTACACCTTC. This sequence encodes CSVGDRLNYGYTF.

This clonotype was recorded many times. V and J are TRBV25-1 and TRBJ2-3; TRBD2 might be the D (5 bases). Looked up from germline, CDR1 is MGHDK and CDR2 is SYGVNS. Trimming took off 1 base at V and 4 bases at J, with 9 bases between the two ends. The CDR3 runs 14 residues. The CDR3 coding sequence is TGTGCCAGCAGTGAATCCTCGAGGGCAGATACGCAGTATTTT. It is translated as CASSESSRADTQYF.

Many counts were recorded for this clonotype. The chain uses TRBV20-1 and TRBJ2-3, with 8 bases identical to TRBD1. This CDR3 is 14 amino acids long. CDR1 is DFQATT and CDR2 is SNEGSKA in the germline V gene (reference sequence). V gave up 1 base and J gave up 4 bases; unmatched junction bases: 4. As DNA, the CDR3 is TGCAGTGCTAGAGTAGGACAGGGAGCAGATACGCAGTATTTT. It is translated as CSARVGQGADTQYF.

About this clonotype itself: It may be a read error: a sequence one base away is much more abundant. CDR3 residues: CASGMGAPGGEAFF. CDR3 DNA sequence: TGCGCCAGCGGCATGGGGGCCCCGGGCGGTGAAGCTTTCTTT. The chain has TRBV5-1 and TRBJ1-1; D might be TRBD1 (6 bases). Deletions cut 7 bases from V and 7 bases from J, with 20 bases between. This CDR3 has 14 residues. CDR1 is SGHRS and CDR2 is YFSETQ in the germline V gene.

This sequence joins TRBV28 and TRBJ2-7, with unresolved D. Deletions cut 1 base from V and 2 bases from J, with 6 bases between. There are 13 residues in the CDR3. The germline gives CDR1 MDHEN, CDR2 SYDVKM. CDR3 in DNA: TGTGCCAGCAGTTTATATCCCACCTACGAGCAGTACTTC. The encoded protein is CASSLYPTYEQYF.

In this sample, this clonotype turned up a few times. The chain is built from TRBV20-1 and TRBJ1-1; perhaps TRBD1 as D (5 bases). The CDR3 has 13 residues. The V gene lost 5 bases and the J gene lost 6 bases, with 16 bases spanning the gap. Per germline, CDR1 DFQATT and CDR2 SNEGSKA (reference sequence). The CDR3 coding sequence is TGCAGTGCTGGGGGGTCAGGGTATGCTGAAGCTTTCTTT. Translated, it gives CSAGGSGYAEAFF.

Comment on this clonotype: One end of the junction varies from germline; a read error may be responsible. The CDR3 DNA follows: TGTGCCACCAGCAGAGATGGGTCCGTCCCATATGAAAAACGGTTTTTT. It yields the protein CATSRDGSVPYEKRFF. V and J are TRBV15 and TRBJ1-4; D ambiguous. In germline, CDR1 is LNHNV, CDR2 YYDKDF (reference sequence). The CDR3 has 16 residues.

V and J are TRBV9 and TRBJ2-3; D is perhaps TRBD1 or TRBD2 (5 bases each). Germline CDR1 SGDLS, CDR2 YYNGEE. The CDR3 loop spans 14 amino acids. V was pared by 3 bases and J by 0 bases, with 8 bases between. The CDR3 is CASSGGASTDTQYF. The CDR3 DNA reads as TGTGCCAGCAGCGGAGGGGCTAGCACAGATACGCAGTATTTT.

This clonotype was counted ten times or more. The V gene is TRBV29-1, the J gene TRBJ2-1; no firm D call. Germline V gives CDR1 SQVTM, CDR2 ANQGSEA. Trimming stripped 2 bases from V and 6 bases from J, with 11 bases between. The CDR3 runs 13 residues. CDR3 protein: CSVEQDRPNEQFF. In DNA form, the CDR3 reads TGCAGCGTTGAACAGGACCGGCCCAATGAGCAGTTCTTC.

In the case of this clonotype: Sequence at one end of the junction differs from germline and may be a read error. The chain joins TRBV5-6 to TRBJ1-1; D might be TRBD1 (5 bases). Germline-derived CDR1 and CDR2 are SGHDT and YYEEEE. The CDR3 extends over 13 amino acids. Written as DNA, the CDR3 is TGTGCCAACAGCTTGTCGGGGGACACTGAAGCTTTCTTT. It yields the protein CANSLSGDTEAFF.

This clonotype was detected a few times. V usage is TRBV30 and J usage is TRBJ1-5; D not certain. This CDR3 comprises 15 residues. The V end lost 2 bases, the J end lost 3 bases, and 14 bases lay between the germline ends. Germline V gene lookup returns CDR1 GTSNPN and CDR2 SVGIG (reference sequence). The CDR3 bases are TGTGCCTGGAGTCCCGGACTGAACTACAATCAGCCCCAGCATTTT. This encodes CAWSPGLNYNQPQHF.

This rearrangement joins TRBV20-1 to TRBJ1-2; D unresolved. The CDR3 sequence is 13 residues long. Deletions cut 3 bases from V and 4 bases from J, with 12 bases between. From germline, CDR1 is DFQATT and CDR2 SNEGSKA (reference sequence). The CDR3 nucleotides are TGCAGTGCTAGCTCCGGGCAGGTCTATGGCTACACCTTC. Protein: CSASSGQVYGYTF.